These 26 T cell receptor beta chains originate from one sample sequenced in a study of Graves' ophthalmopathy and Graves' hyperthyroidism. The TCR beta CDR3 regions underwent amplification from RNA transcripts. HTBI-primed RT-PCR formed the first round, and a multiplex PCR formed the second. TCRdb ran MiXCR on the multiplex PCR reads and lists one entry per CDR3 protein. The sample consists of some 400,000 distinct CDR3 sequences, 18% of them appearing once. Sequenced sample: peripheral blood. Receptors originate from a woman between 18 and 30 years old with Graves' ophthalmopathy.

V and J are TRBV24-1 and TRBJ1-5, with D uncertain. CDR1 KGHDR and CDR2 SFDVKD come from the germline V gene. V was clipped by 4 bases and J by 9 bases, with 15 bases between them. The CDR3 has 14 amino acids. CDR3 nucleotide sequence: TGTGCCACCAGTGACCCAGGACGCAACGGGCCCCAGCATTTT. It encodes CATSDPGRNGPQHF.

This clonotype was recorded at least ten times. The V and J genes are TRBV2 and TRBJ2-7; D is perhaps TRBD2 (5 bases). The CDR3 extends over 13 amino acids. The V end was cut by 8 bases, the J end by 1 base, with 12 bases between. Germline lookup yields CDR1 SNHLY and CDR2 FYNNEI. CDR3 nucleotides: TGTGCCAGCTTACCGAGGGATTCCTACGAGCAGTACTTC. Amino acid sequence: CASLPRDSYEQYF.

The genes are TRBV11-2 and TRBJ1-6; D unresolved. Germline values: CDR1 SGHAT, CDR2 FQNNGV. The CDR3 runs 16 residues. V was cut by 5 bases and J by 8 bases, with 19 bases left in between. CDR3 coding DNA: TGTGCCAGCAGCCAAATGGACCTCAATAACCATTCACCCCTCCACTTT. Amino acid sequence: CASSQMDLNNHSPLHF.

The V call is TRBV28, the J call TRBJ2-7, with 7 bases lining up with TRBD1. Per the germline V gene, CDR1 is MDHEN and CDR2 is SYDVKM. The CDR3 runs 14 residues. V gave up 4 bases and J gave up 3 bases; unmatched junction bases: 6. CDR3 in amino acids: CASSYGDSNYEQYF. CDR3 coding DNA: TGTGCCAGCAGTTATGGGGACAGTAACTACGAGCAGTACTTC.

At least ten counts were recorded for this clonotype. This chain links TRBV27 with TRBJ2-7; 8 positions match TRBD1. Trimming took 7 bases from V and 5 from J; bases not matched to a gene: 13. The CDR3 loop spans 15 amino acids. Per germline, CDR1 MNHEY and CDR2 SMNVEV (reference sequence). The CDR3 here is CASIPRGRGLHEQYF. The CDR3 DNA reads as TGTGCCAGCATCCCCCGGGGCAGGGGGCTCCACGAGCAGTACTTC.

In this sample, this clonotype turned up a few times. This chain connects TRBV30 to TRBJ1-2; possibly TRBD1 for D (6 bases). This CDR3 comprises 15 residues. The germline gives CDR1 GTSNPN, CDR2 SVGIG (reference sequence). The V gene lost 3 bases and the J gene lost 0 bases, with 14 bases spanning the gap. The CDR3, as DNA: TGTGCCTGGAGGCTACAGGGAAGGTCTAACTATGGCTACACCTTC. Translating it yields CAWRLQGRSNYGYTF.

This clonotype has at least ten counts. The chain is built from TRBV7-9 and TRBJ2-7; D is possibly TRBD2 (5 bases). V lost 2 bases and J lost 7, with 6 bases in between. Germline V lookup: CDR1 SEHNR, CDR2 FQNEAQ (reference sequence). This CDR3 has 11 amino acids. The CDR3: CASSLPGEQYF. The CDR3 nucleotides read TGTGCCAGCAGCTTACCGGGGGAGCAGTACTTC.

At least ten counts were recorded for this clonotype. The chain couples TRBV12-3 or TRBV12-4 to TRBJ2-3; TRBD2 matches at 7 bases. The V and J ends lost 8 bases and 3 bases, in that order; junction bases with no gene match: 5. The CDR3 extends over 13 amino acids. CDR3 in DNA: TGTGCCAGCGGTCTAGCGGAGACAGATACGCAGTATTTT. It translates to CASGLAETDTQYF.

The sample holds many counts of this clonotype. The chain is built from TRBV5-1 and TRBJ2-7; the D gene is possibly TRBD2 (5 bases). The CDR3 runs to 12 residues. Per the germline V gene, CDR1 is SGHRS and CDR2 is YFSETQ. Trimming took 6 bases from V and 6 from J, leaving 13 bases between them. CDR3 bases: TGCGCCAGCAACGAGGGTACCAGCGAGCAGTACTTC. Protein product: CASNEGTSEQYF.

The rearrangement joins TRBV12-3 or TRBV12-4 to TRBJ2-7; D is possibly TRBD1 (6 bases). The CDR3 is 14 residues long. Trimming cost V 10 bases and J 4 bases, with 20 bases left between them. The DNA of the CDR3 is TGTGCCATCGCGTCGGGACAAAGGATATACGAGCAGTACTTC. Translated, it gives CAIASGQRIYEQYF.

This clonotype has a handful of counts. The rearrangement joins TRBV19 to TRBJ1-1; a weak D match, TRBD1 (5 bases). The CDR3 covers 15 residues. The V end lost 7 bases, the J end lost 3 bases, and 18 bases lay between the germline ends. Germline values: CDR1 LNHDA, CDR2 SQIVND (reference sequence). CDR3 region: CASTAGIFEDTEAFF. CDR3 in DNA: TGTGCCAGTACAGCAGGGATATTTGAGGACACTGAAGCTTTCTTT.

This clonotype was seen ten or more times. DNA of the CDR3: TGTGCCAGCAGTCAACCGCCACGGGTAGATGGGGCCAACGTCCTGACTTTC. It specifies CASSQPPRVDGANVLTF. This chain links TRBV12-3 or TRBV12-4 with TRBJ2-6; the D is unclear. The CDR3 is 17 residues long. Deletions cut 5 bases from V and 3 bases from J, with 17 bases between.

This clonotype was detected ten times or more. V is TRBV19 and J is TRBJ2-7, with TRBD1 matching over 12 bases. This CDR3 region has 15 residues. The V segment lost 6 bases and the J segment 6 bases; nucleotides outside the gene matches: 9. The germline gives CDR1 LNHDA, CDR2 SQIVND (reference sequence). The DNA of the CDR3 is TGTGCCAGTAGCCGGGACAGGGGGCTTTCGGGCGAGCAGTACTTC. This codes for CASSRDRGLSGEQYF.

This clonotype was observed at least ten times. The chain is built from TRBV30 and TRBJ1-5; D might be TRBD1 (6 bases). In germline, CDR1 is GTSNPN, CDR2 SVGIG (reference sequence). The CDR3 extends over 16 amino acids. V was shortened by 1 base and J by 6 bases, with 19 bases between the two germline ends. CDR3 coding DNA: TGTGCCTGGAGTGCTAACGGGGGGGCCATGAGTCAGCCCCAGCATTTT. This sequence encodes CAWSANGGAMSQPQHF.

This clonotype was observed many times. This sequence joins TRBV7-9 and TRBJ2-2; TRBD1 agrees at 9 bases. V lost 10 bases and J lost 6; bases outside the gene matches: 3. This CDR3 region has 12 residues. Per germline, CDR1 SEHNR and CDR2 FQNEAQ (reference sequence). CDR3 in amino acids: CANTGGAGELFF. CDR3 in DNA: TGTGCCAATACAGGGGGCGCCGGGGAGCTGTTTTTT. Full variable domain (rest looked up from reference TRBV7-9 and TRBJ2-2): DTGVSQNPRHKITKRGQNVTFRCDPISEHNRLYWYRQTLGQGPEFLTYFQNEAQLEKSRLLSDRFSAERPKGSFSTLEIQRTEQGDSAMYLCANTGGAGELFFGEGSRLTVL.

The table lists this clonotype with many counts. The chain recombines TRBV24-1 with TRBJ2-7, with 10 bases fitting TRBD1. This CDR3 spans 16 amino acids. Losses at the gene ends were 3 bases for V and 2 bases for J; bases not matched to a gene: 6. CDR1 and CDR2 from the germline V gene are KGHDR and SFDVKD. The CDR3 sequence: CATSDMGDRGPYEQYF. CDR3 nucleotides: TGTGCCACCAGTGATATGGGGGACAGGGGCCCCTACGAGCAGTACTTC.

This clonotype was detected many times. The rearrangement joins TRBV4-1 to TRBJ1-2, with D maybe TRBD1 (6 bases). The CDR3 has 15 amino acids. V was cut by 0 bases and J by 4 bases, with 12 bases left in between. From germline, CDR1 is MGHRA and CDR2 YSYEKL. The CDR3 here is CASSQDSGGGYGYTF. DNA for the CDR3: TGCGCCAGCAGCCAAGACTCAGGAGGGGGCTATGGCTACACCTTC.

This clonotype came up many times. The rearrangement joins TRBV2 to TRBJ2-5; D remains unclear. The germline CDR1 and CDR2 sequences are SNHLY and FYNNEI. The ends were cut back, 5 bases at V and 5 bases at J, with 12 bases in the middle. The CDR3 sequence is 13 residues long. The CDR3 here is CASSPYLGETQYF. The CDR3 DNA is TGTGCCAGCAGTCCCTACCTGGGCGAGACCCAGTACTTC.

This clonotype was seen at least ten times. This rearrangement joins TRBV9 to TRBJ2-7; TRBD2 agrees at 10 bases. The V and J ends lost 0 bases and 3 bases, in that order; junction bases with no gene match: 3. The germline V gene encodes CDR1 SGDLS and CDR2 YYNGEE. The CDR3 contains 15 residues. The CDR3 spells CASSVGLAGVYEQYF. The CDR3 DNA sequence: TGTGCCAGCAGCGTAGGGCTAGCGGGAGTCTACGAGCAGTACTTC. Combining the CDR3 with reference TRBV9 and TRBJ2-7 gives the whole variable domain DSGVTQTPKHLITATGQRVTLRCSPRSGDLSVYWYQQSLDQGLQFLIQYYNGEERAKGNILERFSAQQFPDLHSELNLSSLELGDSALYFCASSVGLAGVYEQYFGPGTRLTVT.

Many counts were recorded for this clonotype. This rearrangement joins TRBV5-1 to TRBJ2-5, with D unresolved. V was shortened by 2 bases and J by 5 bases, with 13 bases between the two germline ends. This CDR3 comprises 14 residues. The germline V gene encodes CDR1 SGHRS and CDR2 YFSETQ. Written as DNA, the CDR3 is TGCGCCAGCAGCTTTGGTGAGAGATGGGAGACCCAGTACTTC. This translates into CASSFGERWETQYF.

This clonotype was observed at least ten times. The chain links TRBV6-2 or TRBV6-3 to TRBJ2-3; D not resolved. CDR1 and CDR2 (germline): MNHEY, SVGEGT. Trimming left V 0 bases short and J 7 bases short, with 2 bases between. The CDR3 loop spans 11 amino acids. DNA of the CDR3: TGTGCCAGCAGTTACTCTAATACGCAGTATTTT. Its protein is CASSYSNTQYF.

The chain is built from TRBV15 and TRBJ2-2; D remains ambiguous. Looked up from germline, CDR1 is LNHNV and CDR2 is YYDKDF (reference sequence). This CDR3 is built from 16 residues. Trimming left V 3 bases short and J 4 bases short, with 15 bases between. CDR3 DNA sequence: TGTGCCACCAGCAGCACAAGACATAGCCTCACCGGGGAGCTGTTTTTT. This encodes CATSSTRHSLTGELFF.

This clonotype was seen repeatedly, ten times or more. This rearrangement joins TRBV27 to TRBJ1-1; the D gene is possibly TRBD1 (6 bases). The CDR3 loop spans 16 amino acids. V was cut by 2 bases and J by 2 bases, with 15 bases left in between. CDR1 is MNHEY, CDR2 SMNVEV, per germline (reference sequence). The CDR3 DNA reads as TGTGCCAGCAGTTTAAGGGGGGGGGCGCTAAACACTGAAGCTTTCTTT. Residues: CASSLRGGALNTEAFF.

Of note for this clonotype: This could be a read error, since a much larger clone is one nucleotide away. This rearrangement joins TRBV30 to TRBJ1-2, with 8 bases fitting TRBD1. Germline lookup yields CDR1 GTSNPN and CDR2 SVGIG (reference sequence). The trim removed 3 bases at V and 1 base at J, leaving 10 bases unmatched. The CDR3 has 16 residues. CDR3 residues: CAWSTTGGRHNYGYTF. In DNA, the CDR3 is TGTGCCTGGAGCACAACAGGGGGAAGGCATAACTATGGCTACACCTTC.

Many counts were recorded for this clonotype. The chain carries TRBV11-2 and TRBJ2-7, with TRBD2 identical over 13 bases. The CDR3 totals 18 residues. CDR1 SGHAT and CDR2 FQNNGV come from the germline V gene. The trim removed 3 bases at V and 4 bases at J, leaving 12 bases unmatched. CDR3 sequence: CASSFHTPGLAGSYEQYF. In nucleotides, the CDR3 is TGTGCCAGCAGCTTTCATACCCCGGGACTAGCGGGATCGTACGAGCAGTACTTC.

The V gene is TRBV15, the J gene TRBJ2-7, with D hard to call. V was cut by 3 bases and J by 0 bases, with 9 bases left in between. Looked up from germline, CDR1 is LNHNV and CDR2 is YYDKDF (reference sequence). The CDR3 contains 14 residues. The CDR3 coding sequence is TGTGCCACCAGCAGCCCCGGCAGCTCCTACGAGCAGTACTTC. Residues: CATSSPGSSYEQYF. Full variable domain (outside the CDR3, taken from reference TRBV15 and TRBJ2-7): DAMVIQNPRYQVTQFGKPVTLSCSQTLNHNVMYWYQQKSSQAPKLLFHYYDKDFNNEADTPDNFQSRRPNTSFCFLDIRSPGLGDTAMYLCATSSPGSSYEQYFGPGTRLTVT.